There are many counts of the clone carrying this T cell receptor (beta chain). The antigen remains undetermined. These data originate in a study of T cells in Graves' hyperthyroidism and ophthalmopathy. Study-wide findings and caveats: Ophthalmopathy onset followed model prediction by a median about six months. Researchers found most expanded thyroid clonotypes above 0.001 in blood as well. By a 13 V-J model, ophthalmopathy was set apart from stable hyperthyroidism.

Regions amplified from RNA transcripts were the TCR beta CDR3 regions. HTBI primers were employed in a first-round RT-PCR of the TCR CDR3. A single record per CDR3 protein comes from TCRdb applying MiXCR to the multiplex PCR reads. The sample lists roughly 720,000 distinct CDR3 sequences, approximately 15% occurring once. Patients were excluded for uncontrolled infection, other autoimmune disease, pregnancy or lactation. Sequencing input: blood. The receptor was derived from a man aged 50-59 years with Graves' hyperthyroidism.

The CDR3 DNA reads TGTGCCAGCAGTTTCATTGTGCTTCAGGGGGGAGCTTTCTTT. Encoded protein: CASSFIVLQGGAFF. V gene TRBV28 combines with J gene TRBJ1-1; 7 bases line up with TRBD1. The CDR3 sequence is 14 residues long. Germline CDR1 MDHEN, CDR2 SYDVKM. V lost 3 bases, J lost 10 bases, and 11 bases stayed unmatched. Filled out from reference TRBV28 and TRBJ1-1, the complete variable domain reads DVKVTQSSRYLVKRTGEKVFLECVQDMDHENMFWYRQDPGLGLRLIYFSYDVKMKEKGDIPEGYSVSREKKERFSLILESASTNQTSMYLCASSFIVLQGGAFFGQGTRLTVV.